The 27 T cell receptor beta chains presented below share a single source sample, sequenced in a study of PD-1 blockade in classical Hodgkin lymphoma. Method: immunoSEQ multiplex PCR; TCRdb's copy keeps in-frame clones and lacks some. The top ten hold roughly 15% of the sample, which has 50,000 or so clones, just under 75% seen once. Every one of the patients relapsed after autologous stem cell transplantation (brentuximab vedotin exposure was variable). The material sequenced was peripheral blood mononuclear cells (PBMCs), taken before the second cycle of nivolumab. The receptors here all came from a human donor with classical Hodgkin lymphoma.

The rearrangement uses TRBV7-9 and TRBJ2-3, with D perhaps matching TRBD1 or TRBD2 (5 bases each). This CDR3 region has 14 residues. CDR1 is SEHNR and CDR2 is FQNEAQ in the germline V gene (reference sequence). V was pared by 1 base and J by 4 bases, with 9 bases between. CDR3 in amino acids: CASSLVRGADTQYF. The DNA of the CDR3 is TGTGCCAGCAGCTTAGTAAGGGGAGCAGATACGCAGTATTTT. The whole variable domain, filled in from reference TRBV7-9 and TRBJ2-3, reads DTGVSQNPRHKITKRGQNVTFRCDPISEHNRLYWYRQTLGQGPEFLTYFQNEAQLEKSRLLSDRFSAERPKGSFSTLEIQRTEQGDSAMYLCASSLVRGADTQYFGPGTRLTVL.

There are a few counts of this clone. The chain links TRBV7-3 to TRBJ2-3; D is perhaps TRBD2 (5 bases). Germline lookup yields CDR1 SGHTA and CDR2 FQGTGA. V gave up 4 bases and J gave up 2 bases, with 10 bases separating them. The length of the CDR3 is 14 residues. CDR3 in amino acids: CASSSRAVTDTQYF. CDR3 bases: TGTGCCAGCAGCTCCAGAGCGGTCACAGATACGCAGTATTTT.

The chain links TRBV7-9 to TRBJ2-7; no clear D. CDR3 length: 14 residues. In germline, CDR1 is SEHNR, CDR2 FQNEAQ (reference sequence). With 0 bases removed from V and 0 bases from J, the gap between germline ends came to 6 bases. In DNA, the CDR3 is TGTGCCAGCAGCTTAGCAGCCGTCTCCTACGAGCAGTACTTC. Its protein is CASSLAAVSYEQYF.

Only a few counts were recorded for this clone. The rearrangement uses TRBV15 and TRBJ2-1; the match to TRBD2 covers 9 bases. This CDR3 is built from 16 residues. Losses at the gene ends were 5 bases for V and 5 bases for J; bases not matched to a gene: 10. CDR1 LNHNV and CDR2 YYDKDF come from the germline V gene (reference sequence). For the CDR3, the DNA is TGTGCCACCAGCTACTCACGGGGCGGGAGGGACAATGAGCAGTTCTTC. This translates into CATSYSRGGRDNEQFF.

V gene TRBV7-9 combines with J gene TRBJ1-4; D is perhaps TRBD1 (5 bases). This CDR3 contains 18 residues. The germline gives CDR1 SEHNR, CDR2 FQNEAQ (reference sequence). V lost 2 bases to trimming and J lost 0 bases, with 16 bases between them. The DNA of the CDR3 is TGTGCCAGCAGCTTAAGGAGGGACGAGCTAGCAACTAATGAAAAACTGTTTTTT. Amino acids: CASSLRRDELATNEKLFF.

V gene TRBV29-1 combines with J gene TRBJ2-5; 9 nucleotides agree with TRBD1. Germline values: CDR1 SQVTM, CDR2 ANQGSEA. The CDR3 totals 15 residues. Trimming cost V 4 bases and J 0 bases; bases outside gene matches: 6. CDR3 DNA: TGCAGCGTTGTGGGGGGACAGGGACACCAAGAGACCCAGTACTTC. It translates to CSVVGGQGHQETQYF.

The genes are TRBV6-1 and TRBJ1-5; D remains ambiguous. Germline CDR1 is MNHNS and CDR2 is SASEGT. V was clipped by 7 bases and J by 0 bases, with 13 bases between them. CDR3 length equals 15 residues. The CDR3 sequence is CASIPNGYSNQPQHF. The CDR3 DNA follows: TGTGCCAGCATCCCAAACGGGTATAGCAATCAGCCCCAGCATTTT.

This clone has a handful of counts. CDR3 bases: TGTGCCAGCAGTGAAGATCACGGGACCCATCAGCCCCAGCATTTT. Encoded protein: CASSEDHGTHQPQHF. V gene TRBV2 combines with J gene TRBJ1-5, with D tentatively TRBD1 (5 bases). V was clipped by 1 base and J by 5 bases, with 12 bases between them. The CDR3 has 15 residues. Germline CDR1 SNHLY, CDR2 FYNNEI.

This clone was seen only a few times. V usage is TRBV29-1 and J usage is TRBJ2-7, with D hard to call. V was trimmed by 4 bases and J by 0 bases, leaving 10 bases between them. This CDR3 comprises 13 residues. Germline CDR1 and CDR2: SQVTM and ANQGSEA. DNA for the CDR3: TGCAGCGTTGTAGGGCAGTACTCCTACGAGCAGTACTTC. This gives the protein CSVVGQYSYEQYF.

The chain uses TRBV6-5 and TRBJ2-5; tentatively, D is TRBD1 (6 bases). This CDR3 is built from 15 residues. V lost 0 bases to trimming and J lost 5 bases, with 13 bases between them. Germline lookup yields CDR1 MNHEY and CDR2 SVGAGI. CDR3 in DNA: TGTGCCAGCAGTTACTCGACGGGACAACCGGAGACCCAGTACTTC. Residues: CASSYSTGQPETQYF.

V and J are TRBV30 and TRBJ2-2; D may be TRBD2 (6 bases). The germline V gene encodes CDR1 GTSNPN and CDR2 SVGIG (reference sequence). Between the trimmed V and J ends, which lost 3 bases and 6 bases, there was a span of 14 bases. The CDR3 covers 14 residues. The CDR3 reads CAWRREAVAGELFF. In DNA, the CDR3 is TGTGCCTGGAGAAGGGAGGCGGTGGCCGGGGAGCTGTTTTTT.

This clone was counted a few times. V is TRBV4-1 and J is TRBJ1-1; 7 bases line up with TRBD1. This CDR3 contains 14 residues. CDR1 MGHRA and CDR2 YSYEKL come from the germline V gene. J gave up 5 bases and V 4 bases, and 7 bases lay outside the gene matches. CDR3 protein: CASSPDRVVTEAFF. CDR3 in DNA: TGCGCCAGCAGCCCCGACAGGGTTGTAACTGAAGCTTTCTTT.

The rearrangement links TRBV30 to TRBJ1-4; 8 nucleotides agree with TRBD1. With 6 bases clipped from V and 8 bases from J, the junction kept 5 bases outside the gene matches. Germline assignment: CDR1 GTSNPN and CDR2 SVGIG (reference sequence). This CDR3 region has 12 residues. The CDR3 loop reads CACRGLGEKLFF. The DNA for the CDR3 is TGTGCCTGCAGGGGGCTTGGCGAAAAACTGTTTTTT.

The V call is TRBV7-6, the J call TRBJ2-3; no clear D gene. Trimming removed 4 bases from V and 2 bases from J, with 4 bases in between. CDR3 length: 12 amino acids. The germline gives CDR1 SGHVS, CDR2 FNYEAQ. The CDR3 coding sequence is TGTGCCAGCAGCTCGCTCACAGATACGCAGTATTTT. Amino acid sequence: CASSSLTDTQYF.

In its sample, this clone was seen a few times. The chain joins TRBV19 to TRBJ1-1; D is unresolved. Germline loops: CDR1 LNHDA, CDR2 SQIVND (reference sequence). The CDR3 consists of 14 residues. The V end lost 5 bases, the J end lost 5 bases, and 15 bases lay between the germline ends. The DNA of the CDR3 is TGTGCCAGTAGTGAAGGCCCGGGGTGGACTGAAGCTTTCTTT. Its protein is CASSEGPGWTEAFF.

This clone has a single count. V and J are TRBV7-3 and TRBJ2-1, with D maybe TRBD2 (7 bases). The V gene lost 5 bases and the J gene lost 6 bases, with 14 bases spanning the gap. Germline V CDR1 and CDR2: SGHTA, FQGTGA. The CDR3 consists of 14 residues. Here the CDR3 DNA reads TGTGCCAGCAGCCCTGGGAGGGGGAGCAATGAGCAGTTCTTC. Its protein product is CASSPGRGSNEQFF.

V is TRBV19 and J is TRBJ1-1; possibly TRBD1 for D (6 bases). Germline V gives CDR1 LNHDA, CDR2 SQIVND (reference sequence). The CDR3 spans 15 residues. The V end lost 4 bases, the J end lost 0 bases, and 12 bases lay between the germline ends. The CDR3 DNA reads TGTGCCAGTAGTACCTCAGACAGGCTGAACACTGAAGCTTTCTTT. It is translated as CASSTSDRLNTEAFF.

This clone was found a few times. V gene TRBV6-5 combines with J gene TRBJ2-6; a weak D match, TRBD2 (5 bases). The CDR3 consists of 16 residues. With 2 bases removed from V and 2 bases from J, the gap between germline ends came to 10 bases. Looked up from germline, CDR1 is MNHEY and CDR2 is SVGAGI. DNA of the CDR3: TGTGCCAGCAGTTACCTGGGAGTGACTGGGGCCAACGTCCTGACTTTC. Translating gives CASSYLGVTGANVLTF.

This clone was seen many times. This chain uses TRBV6-6 with TRBJ1-2; D remains unclear. V was trimmed by 2 bases and J by 4 bases, leaving 11 bases between them. Germline V gene data show CDR1 as MNHNY and CDR2 as SVGAGI (reference sequence). CDR3 size: 14 residues. The CDR3 protein is CASSYGVGAYGYTF. Here the CDR3 DNA reads TGTGCCAGCAGTTACGGTGTCGGCGCCTATGGCTACACCTTC.

V and J are TRBV28 and TRBJ1-5; D is possibly TRBD1 (6 bases). V lost 6 bases to trimming and J lost 5 bases, with 20 bases between them. The length of the CDR3 is 16 residues. Germline loops: CDR1 MDHEN, CDR2 SYDVKM. CDR3 nucleotides: TGTGCCAGCAGGCCACCGACAGGTTTAAGGGATCAGCCCCAGCATTTT. This translates into CASRPPTGLRDQPQHF.

The CDR3 is CAISESTSVNEQFF. The CDR3 DNA reads TGTGCCATCAGTGAGTCGACTAGTGTAAATGAGCAGTTCTTC. The chain joins TRBV10-3 to TRBJ2-1, with D tentatively TRBD2 (6 bases). Trimming shortened V by 0 bases and J by 7 bases, and 10 bases separated the two germline ends. The CDR3 length is 14 residues. Germline lookup yields CDR1 ENHRY and CDR2 SYGVKD.

The J gene is TRBJ1-2, the V gene TRBV7-9; tentative D call: TRBD1 (6 bases). V lost 1 base to trimming and J lost 8 bases, with 17 bases between them. Germline V gene lookup returns CDR1 SEHNR and CDR2 FQNEAQ (reference sequence). This CDR3 has 15 amino acids. Written as DNA, the CDR3 is TGTGCCAGCAGCTTAGGCGCAGGGGTCTCGGAGGGCTACACCTTC. It encodes CASSLGAGVSEGYTF.

The chain links TRBV27 to TRBJ2-3; 11 bases fit TRBD2. The CDR3 is 15 residues long. Unmatched junction bases numbered 2, after V lost 0 bases and J lost 6 bases. From germline, CDR1 is MNHEY and CDR2 SMNVEV (reference sequence). CDR3 in amino acids: CASSLSSGRVDTQYF. Written as DNA, the CDR3 is TGTGCCAGCAGTTTATCTAGCGGGAGGGTTGATACGCAGTATTTT.

This sequence joins TRBV6-5 and TRBJ1-2, with 9 bases that match TRBD1. The V and J ends lost 5 bases and 6 bases, in that order; junction bases with no gene match: 10. Germline V gene sequence: CDR1 MNHEY, CDR2 SVGAGI. The CDR3 has 15 amino acids. The CDR3 nucleotides read TGTGCCAGCAGTCCCATTGACAGGGGGGTGAATGGCTACACCTTC. It yields the protein CASSPIDRGVNGYTF.

V and J are TRBV27 and TRBJ2-5; maybe TRBD1 (6 bases). The closer fit of TRBJ2-7 to the DNA end suggests the J call may be wrong. Germline lookup yields CDR1 MNHEY and CDR2 SMNVEV (reference sequence). This CDR3 spans 12 amino acids. The CDR3 DNA follows: TGTGCCAGCAGTTCCAGGGGCTACGAGCAGTACTTC. Translating it yields CASSSRGYEQYF.

The rearrangement links TRBV6-5 to TRBJ1-5; D call uncertain. Trimming cost V 5 bases and J 1 base, with 12 bases left between them. Looked up from germline, CDR1 is MNHEY and CDR2 is SVGAGI. The CDR3 consists of 15 residues. The CDR3 DNA is TGTGCCAGCAGTCCCCTACAGAGCAGCAATCAGCCCCAGCATTTT. Amino acids: CASSPLQSSNQPQHF.

The rearrangement links TRBV6-5 to TRBJ1-5; tentative D call: TRBD1 (5 bases). Trimming stripped 6 bases from V and 6 bases from J, with 15 bases between. Looked up from germline, CDR1 is MNHEY and CDR2 is SVGAGI. The CDR3 is 14 amino acids. The CDR3 region is CASRTLGGGQPQHF. The CDR3 DNA reads TGTGCCAGCAGGACCCTGGGGGGGGGTCAGCCCCAGCATTTT.